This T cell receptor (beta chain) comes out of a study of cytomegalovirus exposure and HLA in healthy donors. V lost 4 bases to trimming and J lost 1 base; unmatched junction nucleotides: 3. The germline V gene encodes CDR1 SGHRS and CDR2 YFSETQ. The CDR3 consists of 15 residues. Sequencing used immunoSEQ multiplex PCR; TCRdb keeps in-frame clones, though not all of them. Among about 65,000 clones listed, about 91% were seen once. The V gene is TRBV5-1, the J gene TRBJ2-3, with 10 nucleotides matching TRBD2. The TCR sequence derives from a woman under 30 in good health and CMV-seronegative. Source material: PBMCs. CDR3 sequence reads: CASSISGGGTDTQYF. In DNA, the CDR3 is TGCGCCAGCAGCATCAGCGGGGGGGGCACAGATACGCAGTATTTT.